This is a list of T cell receptor beta chains from one sample in a study of early T cells in non-severe SARS-CoV-2 infection. TCRdb re-called the 5' RACE reads through MiXCR, storing one row per CDR3 protein. The sample has roughly 120,000 distinct CDR3 sequences, around 14% seen once; the top ten hold 21%. Sequences were obtained from whole blood. These receptors came from an adult who was a healthcare worker with PCR-confirmed SARS-CoV-2 infection or an uninfected control (not recorded which). The conserved cysteine and the conserved F or W are not part of the CDR3 here. Fields, in order: D gene, V gene, CDR3 length, J gene, CDR3 protein. The D gene is left open where the match is weak.

NA	TRBV7-9	12	TRBJ2-7	ASSREGTDSEQY
NA	TRBV29-1	12	TRBJ1-2	SVEKVRTNYGYT
NA	TRBV5-4	13	TRBJ1-4	ASSLAEEDPEKLF
NA	TRBV18	12	TRBJ2-7	ASSPGVGDEEQY
NA	TRBV10-3	14	TRBJ2-7	AISESGKTSSYEQY
NA	TRBV20-1	11	TRBJ1-2	SARSAGNYGYT
TRBD2	TRBV9	15	TRBJ2-1	TSSLRGSGGAYNEQF
NA	TRBV30	12	TRBJ2-1	AWSPGARGNEQF
TRBD1	TRBV7-9	19	TRBJ2-5	ASSPWGTETGVLDWQETQY
NA	TRBV29-1	13	TRBJ1-1	SAGSVGRMNTEAF
TRBD1	TRBV7-9	14	TRBJ1-1	ASSLEQGSRMTEAF
NA	TRBV19	13	TRBJ1-2	ASSTTGSDNYGYT
NA	TRBV5-1	13	TRBJ1-2	ASSLRGSNHYGYT
NA	TRBV30	9	TRBJ1-1	AWVQNTEAF
NA	TRBV4-1	12	TRBJ2-1	ASSQDGQGLEQF
NA	TRBV4-2	11	TRBJ1-1	ASSQRDGTEAF
TRBD1	TRBV7-9	14	TRBJ2-7	ASSLLPGTGKFEQY
NA	TRBV27	11	TRBJ1-5	ASGLSLLQPQH
TRBD1	TRBV18	12	TRBJ1-1	ASSGQGRNTEAF
NA	TRBV29-1	9	TRBJ1-1	SVNRGTEAF
NA	TRBV3-1	12	TRBJ1-1	ASSPTSMNTEAF
NA	TRBV27	11	TRBJ1-1	ASRPGVLSEAF
TRBD1	TRBV13	15	TRBJ2-7	ASSLVGDRVRPYEQY
NA	TRBV6-5	11	TRBJ2-3	ATRTASTDTQY
NA	TRBV30	9	TRBJ2-7	AWSFNYEQY
NA	TRBV7-3	13	TRBJ2-2	ASSLPGSATGELF
NA	TRBV12-3/TRBV12-4	13	TRBJ2-1	ASSLGSGGMNEQF
TRBD1	TRBV27	14	TRBJ1-4	ASSMGQGQTNEKLF
NA	TRBV7-9	15	TRBJ2-6	ASSTGTKVSGANVLT
NA	TRBV11-2	15	TRBJ2-5	ASTDYYLPGSQETQY
NA	TRBV6-1	15	TRBJ1-6	ASSEVGGSSYNSPLH
NA	TRBV18	11	TRBJ1-2	ASSGGEDYGYT
TRBD1	TRBV5-4	14	TRBJ2-2	ASSAGTGANTGELF
NA	TRBV7-8	12	TRBJ1-1	ASSYRTRNTEAF
NA	TRBV10-3	10	TRBJ2-2	AISALAGELF
TRBD1	TRBV11-2	11	TRBJ2-1	ASSLDRANEQF
NA	TRBV6-8	12	TRBJ2-7	ASSYFTATYEQY
NA	TRBV2	10	TRBJ2-3	ASRTNTDTQY
NA	TRBV25-1	11	TRBJ2-3	ASSAVDPDTQY
NA	TRBV7-8	13	TRBJ1-2	ASSLERTSNYGYT
NA	TRBV19	13	TRBJ2-1	ASSIDRLPFNEQF
NA	TRBV18	11	TRBJ1-1	ASSPQQDTEAF
TRBD1	TRBV13	13	TRBJ2-7	ASSFMGTGSYEQY
NA	TRBV7-9	9	TRBJ2-5	ASSPQETQY
NA	TRBV5-1	13	TRBJ2-1	ASSFAVPQQDEQF
NA	TRBV27	13	TRBJ1-4	ASSFIRVGREKLF
NA	TRBV12-3/TRBV12-4	11	TRBJ1-6	ASSFGMDSPLH
NA	TRBV19	12	TRBJ1-5	ASKEVGDNQPQH
TRBD1	TRBV7-2	10	TRBJ1-5	ASRTGGQPQH
NA	TRBV18	13	TRBJ2-3	ASSPQEGAEDTQY
NA	TRBV6-1	15	TRBJ1-4	ASSEGLTAATNEKLF
NA	TRBV5-5	13	TRBJ2-2	ASSLGPSSGGELF
NA	TRBV5-1	10	TRBJ2-7	ASSSQGNEQY